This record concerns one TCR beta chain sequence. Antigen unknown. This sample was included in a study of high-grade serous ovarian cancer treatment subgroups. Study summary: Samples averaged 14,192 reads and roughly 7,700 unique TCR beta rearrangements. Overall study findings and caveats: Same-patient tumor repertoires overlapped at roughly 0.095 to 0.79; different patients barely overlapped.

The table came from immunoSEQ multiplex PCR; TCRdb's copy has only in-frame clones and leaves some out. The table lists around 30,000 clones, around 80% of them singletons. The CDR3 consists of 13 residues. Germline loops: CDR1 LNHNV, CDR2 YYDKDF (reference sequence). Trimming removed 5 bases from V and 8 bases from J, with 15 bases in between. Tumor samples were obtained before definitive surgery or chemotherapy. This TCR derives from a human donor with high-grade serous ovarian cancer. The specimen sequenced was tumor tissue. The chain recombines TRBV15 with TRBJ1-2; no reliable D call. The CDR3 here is CATSRTQSQGYTF. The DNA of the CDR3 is TGTGCCACCAGCCGCACGCAGTCACAAGGCTACACCTTC.